The entry that follows covers one T cell receptor beta chain sequence. Germline CDR1 is MGHRA and CDR2 is YSYEKL. This CDR3 is built from 14 residues. V lost 8 bases, J lost 4 bases, and 12 bases lay in between. This sample stems from a study of blood T cell repertoires in COVID-19. Study summary: Sites across the United States, Italy and Spain contributed samples from acute and convalescent COVID-19. The analysed material was cDNA or gDNA that came from T cells, B-cell-depleted T cells, or PBMCs.

Authors' processing steps: Estimated nucleated cell counts came from reference gene primer amplification. Measured with immunoSEQ multiplex PCR; TCRdb has only the in-frame clones, and not every one. That table supplies the V and J calls and clone size; D and trimming were determined from the DNA. The sample includes roughly 250,000 clones, roughly 79% of them seen just once. The sequenced sample was peripheral blood. This sequence was found in a woman aged 55-69 years with active or convalescent COVID-19. This chain connects TRBV4-1 to TRBJ2-6; D is possibly TRBD1 (5 bases). This CDR3 is CASQGASGANVLTF. In DNA, the CDR3 is TGCGCCAGCCAAGGGGCGTCCGGGGCCAACGTCCTGACTTTC.